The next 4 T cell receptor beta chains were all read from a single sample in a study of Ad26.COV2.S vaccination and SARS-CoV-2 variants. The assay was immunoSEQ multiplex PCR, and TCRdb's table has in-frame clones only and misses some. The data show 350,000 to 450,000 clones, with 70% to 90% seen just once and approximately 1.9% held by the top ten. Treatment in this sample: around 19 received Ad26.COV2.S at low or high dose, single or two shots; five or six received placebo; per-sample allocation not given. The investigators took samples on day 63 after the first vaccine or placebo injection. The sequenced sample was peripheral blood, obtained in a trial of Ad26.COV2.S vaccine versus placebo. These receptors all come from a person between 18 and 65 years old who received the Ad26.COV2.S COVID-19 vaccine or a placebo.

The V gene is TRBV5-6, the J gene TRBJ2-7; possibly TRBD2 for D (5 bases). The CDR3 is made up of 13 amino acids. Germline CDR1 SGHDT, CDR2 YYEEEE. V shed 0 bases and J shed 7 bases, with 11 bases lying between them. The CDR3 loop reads CASSLEIAPEQYF. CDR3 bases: TGTGCCAGCAGCTTGGAAATAGCGCCGGAGCAGTACTTC.

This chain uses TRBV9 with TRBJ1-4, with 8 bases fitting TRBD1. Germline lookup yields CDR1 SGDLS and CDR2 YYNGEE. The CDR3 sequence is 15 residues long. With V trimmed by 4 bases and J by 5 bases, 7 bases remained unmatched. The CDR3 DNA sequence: TGTGCCAGCAGCCCTCGACAGGGGAGGAATGAAAAACTGTTTTTT. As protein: CASSPRQGRNEKLFF.

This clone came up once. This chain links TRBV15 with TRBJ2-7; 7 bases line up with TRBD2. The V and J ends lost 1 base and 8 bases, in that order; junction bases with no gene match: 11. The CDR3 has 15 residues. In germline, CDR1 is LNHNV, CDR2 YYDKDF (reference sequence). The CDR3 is CATSRGRTSIDKQYF. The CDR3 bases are TGTGCCACCAGCAGAGGTCGGACTAGTATCGACAAGCAGTACTTC.

The CDR3 nucleotides are TGCGCCAGCAGCTTGTGGCCGGGACAGGGGGCGGTCGGGGAGACCCAGTACTTC. It specifies CASSLWPGQGAVGETQYF. V usage is TRBV5-1 and J usage is TRBJ2-5; 12 nucleotides match TRBD1. The V and J ends lost 1 base and 5 bases, in that order; junction bases with no gene match: 12. CDR3 length: 18 residues. Germline lookup yields CDR1 SGHRS and CDR2 YFSETQ.